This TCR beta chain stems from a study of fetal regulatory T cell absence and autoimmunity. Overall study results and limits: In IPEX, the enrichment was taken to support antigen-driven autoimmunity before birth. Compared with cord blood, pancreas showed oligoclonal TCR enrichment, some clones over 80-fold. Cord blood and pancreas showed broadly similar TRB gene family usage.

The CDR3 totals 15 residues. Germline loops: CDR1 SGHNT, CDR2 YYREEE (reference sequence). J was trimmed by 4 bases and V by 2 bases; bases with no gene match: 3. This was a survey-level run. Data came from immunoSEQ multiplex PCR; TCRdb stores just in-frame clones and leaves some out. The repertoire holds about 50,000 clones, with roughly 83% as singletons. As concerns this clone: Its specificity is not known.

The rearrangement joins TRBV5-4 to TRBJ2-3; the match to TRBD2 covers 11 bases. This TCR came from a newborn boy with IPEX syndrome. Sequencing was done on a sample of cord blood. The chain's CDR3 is CASSFSGGAPDTQYF. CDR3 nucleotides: TGTGCCAGCAGCTTTAGCGGGGGGGCCCCAGATACGCAGTATTTT.